A selection of T cell receptor beta chains follows, all from one sample in a study of OX40 agonist ivuxolimab in advanced cancers. TCRdb's copy holds only in-frame clones and misses some; the assay was immunoSEQ multiplex PCR. Among some 80,000 clones listed, just under 95% were seen once. The material was CD4+ or CD8+ T cells sorted from blood, obtained in a trial of the OX40 agonist ivuxolimab. The receptors were sampled from an adult with an advanced solid tumor such as melanoma, head and neck, liver or kidney cancer. Both conserved end residues are part of each CDR3. A D gene is named only where the DNA matches it firmly. A clone size is listed for some rows: how often the clone was seen (once, few, many), or a class if it is expanded.

D gene	V gene	clone size	J gene	CDR3 DNA	CDR3 protein
TRBD1	TRBV11-2	-	TRBJ1-2	TGTGCCAGCAGCTCACGACAGGGATACGAATTTTATGGCTACACCTTC	CASSSRQGYEFYGYTF
-	TRBV30	once	TRBJ1-6	TGTGCCTGGACAGTCTATAATTCACCCCTCCACTTT	CAWTVYNSPLHF
TRBD1	TRBV19	-	TRBJ1-2	TGTGCCAGTAGTATGACAACCGGGACAGAAGCGAGGGGCTACACCTTC	CASSMTTGTEARGYTF
-	TRBV5-5	-	TRBJ2-4	TGTGCCAGCAGCTTAGCCAAAAACATTCAGTACTTC	CASSLAKNIQYF
-	TRBV6-5	-	TRBJ1-1	TGTGCCAGCAGCCCTGGACGGTGGATTGAAGCTTTCTTT	CASSPGRWIEAFF
-	TRBV30	-	TRBJ1-3	TGTGCCTGGAGTGAGGGGCCTGGAAACACCATATATTTT	CAWSEGPGNTIYF
-	TRBV19	-	TRBJ2-5	TGTGCCAGTAGTACCGGGGGCCCAGAGACCCAGTACTTC	CASSTGGPETQYF
-	TRBV19	-	TRBJ1-3	TGTGCCAGTAGTGCCGGGACGGCTGGAAACACCATATATTTT	CASSAGTAGNTIYF
TRBD1	TRBV25-1	-	TRBJ1-6	TGTGCCAGCAATCAGGACAGGCCCAATTCACCCCTCCACTTT	CASNQDRPNSPLHF
-	TRBV7-5	-	TRBJ2-5	TGTGCCAGAAGCTTAGTCCTTTGTGAGACCCAGTACTTC	CARSLVLCETQYF
-	TRBV6-5	-	TRBJ2-3	TGTGCCAGCAGTTTGGGGGCAGGAGATACGCAGTATTTT	CASSLGAGDTQYF
TRBD1	TRBV29-1	-	TRBJ2-7	TGCAGCGTTGGGGGACAGGGGGCCGGGGAGCAGTACTTC	CSVGGQGAGEQYF
-	TRBV5-1	-	TRBJ2-6	TGCGCCAGCAGCTCAACCCCCTCCGGGGCCAACGTCCTGACTTTC	CASSSTPSGANVLTF
-	TRBV21-1	once	TRBJ2-7	TGTGCCAGCAGCAATTACCGGAGCGAGCAGTACTTC	CASSNYRSEQYF
-	TRBV14	-	TRBJ2-7	TGTGCCAGCAGCCACGCGGGGACGCGGCACGAGCAGTACTTC	CASSHAGTRHEQYF
-	TRBV30	-	TRBJ1-2	TGTGCTTCCGGGACGCCGTACCGCTACACCTTC	CASGTPYRYTF
TRBD2	TRBV10-3	-	TRBJ2-3	TGTGCCTCAAAACCTAGCGGGGGGGTGGCAGATACGCAGTATTTT	CASKPSGGVADTQYF
-	TRBV28	-	TRBJ1-2	TGTGCCAGCAGTCCCATCCGGGGGGTGGTTGGCTACACCTTC	CASSPIRGVVGYTF
TRBD1	TRBV11-2	-	TRBJ2-5	TGTGCCAGCAGCTTTAAGGTGGCTCAGGGGGACAGGGAGACCCAGTACTTC	CASSFKVAQGDRETQYF
TRBD2	TRBV19	-	TRBJ2-7	TGTGCCAGTAGTCCCCGATTGGCTAGCGGGGCTAGTGGGCAGTACTTC	CASSPRLASGASGQYF
-	TRBV5-5	-	TRBJ2-3	TGTGCCAGCACCAATCGGATCGCAGATACGCAGTATTTT	CASTNRIADTQYF
TRBD1	TRBV5-1	-	TRBJ1-1	TGCGCCAGCAGCTTGGCTCGACAGGGGCTCTCTGAAGCTTTCTTT	CASSLARQGLSEAFF
-	TRBV5-4	-	TRBJ1-1	TGTGCCAGCAGCTTGGGGGGCGATATGAACACTGAAGCTTTCTTT	CASSLGGDMNTEAFF
TRBD1	TRBV6-6	-	TRBJ2-5	TGTGCCAGCAGTGCCGACAGGGAAGAGACCCAGTACTTC	CASSADREETQYF
-	TRBV18	-	TRBJ2-2	TGTGCCAGCTCATCCTCCGGGACAACGAACACCGGGGAGCTGTTTTTT	CASSSSGTTNTGELFF
-	TRBV11-2	-	TRBJ2-2	TGTGCCAGCAGCTTAAGGAGGGTTTTGGGACAACCTAACACCGGGGAGCTGTTTTTT	CASSLRRVLGQPNTGELFF
-	TRBV7-9	-	TRBJ1-2	TGTGCCAGCAGCTTAGCTGACAGCGGCTACACCTTC	CASSLADSGYTF
-	TRBV21-1	-	TRBJ2-2	TGTGCCAGCAGCAAAGCTGGGGGGATCGGGGAGCTGTTTTTT	CASSKAGGIGELFF
TRBD1	TRBV19	-	TRBJ2-7	TGTGCCAGTAGGGGACAGGGGGCATACGAGCAGTACTTC	CASRGQGAYEQYF
-	TRBV5-1	once	TRBJ2-3	TGCGCCAGCAGCTTCGATAACTCACGCACAGATACGCAGTATTTT	CASSFDNSRTDTQYF
-	TRBV30	-	TRBJ1-3	TGTGCCTGGAGTGTACTTGGTCTCTCTGGAAACACCATATATTTT	CAWSVLGLSGNTIYF
-	TRBV6-5	once	TRBJ1-4	TGTGCCAGCAGGGCCCGGGGAGTTGAAAAACTGTTTTTT	CASRARGVEKLFF
TRBD2	TRBV5-6	-	TRBJ2-1	TGTGCCAGCAGCCCCAGGTGGGCGGGGGACGGAGAGCAGTTCTTC	CASSPRWAGDGEQFF
-	TRBV4-2	-	TRBJ1-3	TGTGCCAGCAGCCGCGGCCGGGGGCCTGGAAACACCATATATTTT	CASSRGRGPGNTIYF
TRBD2	TRBV11-2	-	TRBJ2-1	TGTGCCAGCGGACCCGGGACTAGCCCATTCAATGAGCAGTTCTTC	CASGPGTSPFNEQFF
-	TRBV19	-	TRBJ1-4	TGTGCCAGTACCGGCTATGAAAAACTGTTTTTT	CASTGYEKLFF
TRBD1	TRBV6-5	-	TRBJ1-2	TGTGCCAGCAGTTTAGACAGGGGTAACTATGGCTACACCTTC	CASSLDRGNYGYTF
TRBD1	TRBV7-3	-	TRBJ1-1	TGTGCCAGCAGCCGACAGGGGACAACTGAAGCTTTCTTT	CASSRQGTTEAFF
-	TRBV5-1	few	TRBJ1-2	TGCGCCAGCAGCTCAGACCTGAAGGGCTACACCTTC	CASSSDLKGYTF
-	TRBV18	-	TRBJ1-3	TGTGCCAGCTCACCAAACGCGGGGCCCTCTGGAAACACCATATATTTT	CASSPNAGPSGNTIYF